What follows are 19 T cell receptor beta chains derived from one specimen sequenced in a study of T cells in Graves' hyperthyroidism and ophthalmopathy (dated by TCRdb to between 2018 and 2021). The library relied on multiplex PCR. Instrument on record: Illumina HiSeq 2000. TCR beta CDR3 regions were amplified from RNA transcripts. The first round of RT-PCR for the TCR CDR3 was performed with the HTBI primer set and the Qiagen OneStep RT-PCR kit. In TCRdb, the public reads were trimmed at Q25 with fastp and aligned with MiXCR, with productive beta chains retained. CDR3 protein duplicates are merged, each entry listing the most common genes and DNA. Here the sample has hundreds of thousands of distinct CDR3 sequences; less than 15% occur a single time. The top ten clonotypes cover roughly 10% of the sample. The sample consisted of blood. The receptors come from a woman under 30 with Graves' hyperthyroidism.

This clonotype showed up just a few times. V gene TRBV13 combines with J gene TRBJ1-2, with D maybe TRBD1 (5 bases). The V end was cut by 5 bases, the J end by 8 bases, with 12 bases between. CDR1 and CDR2 (germline): PRHDT, FYEKMQ (reference sequence). The CDR3 contains 12 residues. This CDR3 reads CASSGQMGGYTF. CDR3 in DNA: TGTGCCAGCAGCGGACAAATGGGAGGCTACACCTTC. Looking up the rest from reference TRBV13 and TRBJ1-2 gives the full variable domain: AAGVIQSPRHLIKEKRETATLKCYPIPRHDTVYWYQQGPGQDPQFLISFYEKMQSDKGSIPDRFSAQQFSDYHSELNMSSLELGDSALYFCASSGQMGGYTFGSGTRLTVV.

This clonotype was observed at least ten times. The V and J genes are TRBV7-8 and TRBJ2-1; 9 bases line up with TRBD2. The CDR3 runs 14 residues. With V trimmed by 5 bases and J by 4 bases, 3 bases remained unmatched. Germline CDR1 reads SGHVS; CDR2 reads FQNEAQ. Here the CDR3 DNA reads TGTGCCAGCAGCCGACTAGCGGAGTACAATGAGCAGTTCTTC. Its translation is CASSRLAEYNEQFF.

Ten or more counts support this clonotype. The J gene is TRBJ1-1, the V gene TRBV20-1; 8 bases agree with TRBD1. The V and J ends lost 1 base and 5 bases, in that order; junction bases with no gene match: 3. Germline-derived CDR1 and CDR2 are DFQATT and SNEGSKA (reference sequence). The CDR3 contains 13 residues. CDR3 loop: CSARGTGITEAFF. DNA of the CDR3: TGCAGTGCTAGAGGGACAGGGATAACTGAAGCTTTCTTT.

This clonotype was counted ten times or more. The chain combines TRBV11-2 with TRBJ2-1; TRBD2 agrees at 10 bases. The CDR3 extends over 15 amino acids. Germline trimming cut 5 bases from V and 4 bases from J; bases unmatched to any gene: 5. The germline gives CDR1 SGHAT, CDR2 FQNNGV. In nucleotides, the CDR3 is TGTGCCAGCAGCGCAACTAGCGGGGCATACAATGAGCAGTTCTTC. Amino acid sequence: CASSATSGAYNEQFF.

This clonotype was seen repeatedly, ten times or more. V usage is TRBV30 and J usage is TRBJ2-7, with D perhaps matching TRBD1 (5 bases). V was trimmed by 2 bases and J by 3 bases, leaving 5 bases between them. The CDR3 is made up of 11 amino acids. CDR1 GTSNPN and CDR2 SVGIG come from the germline V gene (reference sequence). The CDR3 loop reads CAWSRGYEQYF. Written as DNA, the CDR3 is TGTGCCTGGAGTAGGGGCTACGAGCAGTACTTC. The full variable domain, with the rest looked up from reference TRBV30 and TRBJ2-7, is SQTIHQWPATLVQPVGSPLSLECTVEGTSNPNLYWYRQAAGRGLQLLFYSVGIGQISSEVPQNLSASRPQDRQFILSSKKLLLSDSGFYLCAWSRGYEQYFGPGTRLTVT.

The V and J genes are TRBV3-1 and TRBJ2-2, with D perhaps matching TRBD2 (6 bases). Trimming removed 4 bases at V and 4 bases at J, with 10 bases between. Germline V gives CDR1 LGHDT, CDR2 YNNKEL (reference sequence). This CDR3 has 14 amino acids. The CDR3 spells CASSRTSSTGELFF. The CDR3 bases are TGTGCCAGCAGCCGAACTAGCAGCACCGGGGAGCTGTTTTTT.

This clonotype has at least ten counts. The J gene is TRBJ2-1, the V gene TRBV4-3, with D possibly being TRBD1 (5 bases). The CDR3 covers 13 residues. V was cut by 0 bases and J by 8 bases, with 8 bases left in between. Germline CDR1 is LGHNA and CDR2 is YSLEER. The CDR3 sequence is CASSQDLGDEQFF. CDR3 coding DNA: TGCGCCAGCAGCCAAGATTTAGGGGATGAGCAGTTCTTC.

Only a few counts were recorded for this clonotype. This chain uses TRBV28 with TRBJ2-7; the D gene is possibly TRBD2 (5 bases). The germline V gene encodes CDR1 MDHEN and CDR2 SYDVKM. Trimming removed 8 bases from V and 7 bases from J, with 18 bases in between. This CDR3 is built from 13 residues. CDR3 sequence reads: CASRRTEPGEQYF. Written as DNA, the CDR3 is TGTGCCAGCCGAAGGACGGAGCCGGGGGAGCAGTACTTC.

The chain combines TRBV7-9 with TRBJ1-1; D remains ambiguous. This CDR3 region has 14 residues. Trimming took off 2 bases at V and 8 bases at J, with 15 bases between the two ends. The germline gives CDR1 SEHNR, CDR2 FQNEAQ (reference sequence). The CDR3 nucleotides are TGTGCCAGCAGCTTATTTCCCACCGGGCCCGAAGCTTTCTTT. Residues: CASSLFPTGPEAFF.

This clonotype was observed many times. The chain combines TRBV28 with TRBJ1-2; unclear D gene. CDR3 length: 13 amino acids. The V gene lost 3 bases and the J gene lost 7 bases, with 12 bases spanning the gap. The germline gives CDR1 MDHEN, CDR2 SYDVKM. The CDR3 DNA is TGTGCCAGCAGTTTGGGCCGGGTTTCTGGCTACACCTTC. It codes for CASSLGRVSGYTF.

This CDR3 is CASSQDPSLWGAETQYF. DNA for the CDR3: TGTGCCAGCAGCCAAGATCCTAGCTTGTGGGGTGCGGAGACCCAGTACTTC. The chain joins TRBV14 to TRBJ2-5; a possible D gene is TRBD2 (5 bases). V lost 0 bases and J lost 5, with 19 bases in between. The CDR3 consists of 17 residues. Germline CDR1 and CDR2: SGHDN and FVKESK.

This clonotype occurred a few times. This chain connects TRBV20-1 to TRBJ2-7; TRBD2 aligns across 12 bases. This CDR3 has 17 residues. CDR1 DFQATT and CDR2 SNEGSKA come from the germline V gene (reference sequence). V lost 2 bases to trimming and J lost 0 bases; unmatched junction nucleotides: 8. The CDR3: CSARPGLAGFGSYEQYF. CDR3 nucleotide sequence: TGCAGTGCTAGACCTGGACTAGCGGGGTTTGGCTCCTACGAGCAGTACTTC.

The table lists this clonotype with a few counts. V usage is TRBV6-2 or TRBV6-3 and J usage is TRBJ1-2, with 7 positions matching TRBD1. Per the germline V gene, CDR1 is MNHEY and CDR2 is SVGEGT. V shed 7 bases and J 2 bases; nucleotides not matched to a gene: 7. The CDR3 sequence is 14 residues long. CDR3 region: CASIHRGSNYGYTF. The CDR3 DNA reads as TGTGCCAGCATCCACAGGGGCTCGAACTATGGCTACACCTTC.

A word on this clonotype: A much larger clone differs by one base, so this may be a read error. V and J are TRBV7-2 and TRBJ2-1; D ambiguous. V was trimmed by 5 bases and J by 8 bases, leaving 16 bases between them. Per germline, CDR1 SGHTA and CDR2 FQGNSA. The CDR3 contains 14 residues. The CDR3 DNA reads TGTGCCAGCAGCCCTGCCGAGACTCTAGATGAGCAGTTCTTC. Protein product: CASSPAETLDEQFF.

This clonotype was observed at least ten times. The chain joins TRBV20-1 to TRBJ1-5; D is undetermined. This CDR3 comprises 17 residues. With 0 bases removed from V and 0 bases from J, the gap between germline ends came to 15 bases. CDR1 is DFQATT and CDR2 is SNEGSKA in the germline V gene (reference sequence). Here the CDR3 DNA reads TGCAGTGCTAGAGATATTGTCGGTCTTTATAGCAATCAGCCCCAGCATTTT. Translated, it gives CSARDIVGLYSNQPQHF.

This clonotype was observed at least ten times. The CDR3 DNA sequence: TGTGCCAGCAGCTTAGCGCCAGGGGGAGATTCCGGGGAGCTGTTTTTT. This sequence encodes CASSLAPGGDSGELFF. The J gene is TRBJ2-2, the V gene TRBV11-2, with TRBD1 identical over 7 bases. CDR3 length: 16 residues. J gave up 6 bases and V 1 base, and 8 bases lay outside the gene matches. CDR1 is SGHAT, CDR2 FQNNGV, per germline.

This chain connects TRBV29-1 to TRBJ2-5; TRBD2 matches at 7 bases. V lost 3 bases, J lost 2 bases, and 3 bases stayed unmatched. The length of the CDR3 is 13 residues. Germline V gene sequence: CDR1 SQVTM, CDR2 ANQGSEA. The CDR3 spells CSVEAGVQETQYF. In DNA, the CDR3 is TGCAGCGTTGAGGCGGGAGTTCAAGAGACCCAGTACTTC.

This clonotype appeared a few times. J is TRBJ2-7 and V is TRBV7-2, with D possibly TRBD2 on 5 matching bases. V was cut by 4 bases and J by 1 base, with 14 bases left in between. The V gene's germline CDR1 is SGHTA and CDR2 FQGNSA. The CDR3 has 15 residues. DNA for the CDR3: TGTGCCAGCAGCTCCTGGACCCGAGGGTCCTACGAGCAGTACTTC. It specifies CASSSWTRGSYEQYF. The complete variable domain, with remaining parts taken from reference TRBV7-2 and TRBJ2-7, reads GAGVSQSPSNKVTEKGKDVELRCDPISGHTALYWYRQSLGQGLEFLIYFQGNSAPDKSGLPSDRFSAERTGGSVSTLTIQRTQQEDSAVYLCASSSWTRGSYEQYFGPGTRLTVT.

This clonotype has only a few counts. This chain joins TRBV12-3 or TRBV12-4 and TRBJ2-5; weak D call: TRBD2 (5 bases). CDR3 length equals 14 residues. Trimming shortened V by 4 bases and J by 7 bases, and 16 bases separated the two germline ends. CDR3 sequence reads: CASSSQSGFRTQYF. CDR3 in DNA: TGTGCCAGCAGTTCTCAAAGCGGTTTCCGGACCCAGTACTTC.